One sample yielded the 25 T cell receptor beta chains listed below, sequenced in a study of OX40 agonist ivuxolimab in advanced cancers. Library preparation was by the immunoSEQ multiplex PCR assay. Sourced from immuneACCESS, this table was stored by TCRdb with only in-frame sequences that have V and J called. A share of the clones is absent; for the studies checked, an unresolved V gene accounts for under half, and the remainder has no known explanation. This sample holds 90,000 to 120,000 clones; around nine tenths were observed only once. Under 0.4% of the sample is in the top ten clones. The material sequenced was CD4+ or CD8+ T cells sorted from blood, taken in a trial of the OX40 agonist ivuxolimab. Source of these receptors: an adult with an advanced solid tumor such as melanoma, head and neck, liver or kidney cancer.

The V gene is TRBV21-1, the J gene TRBJ2-7; the D call in the table, TRBD2, was not verified against the DNA. TRBV21-1 is designated a pseudogene. The CDR3 is 16 residues long. CDR3 protein: CASSKAQAAGRYEQYF. As DNA, the CDR3 is TGTGCCAGCAGCAAGGCCCAGGCAGCGGGACGCTACGAGCAGTACTTC.

The J gene is TRBJ1-6, the V gene TRBV18; D might be TRBD1 (5 bases). The V end was cut by 4 bases, the J end by 5 bases, with 6 bases between. CDR3 size: 13 residues. Germline CDR1 reads KGHSH; CDR2 reads LQKENI. The CDR3 nucleotides are TGTGCCAGCTCACTGACAGATAATTCACCCCTCCACTTT. This codes for CASSLTDNSPLHF.

This clone appeared a single time. The V call is TRBV7-2, the J call TRBJ1-4, with 7 bases that match TRBD1. V shed 5 bases and J 8 bases; nucleotides not matched to a gene: 5. Germline loops: CDR1 SGHTA, CDR2 FQGNSA. This CDR3 is 13 amino acids long. The CDR3, as DNA: TGTGCCAGCAGCCGGGACAGAGAGGAAAAACTGTTTTTT. Translated: CASSRDREEKLFF.

The chain couples TRBV5-4 to TRBJ2-1; 7 bases fit TRBD2. CDR1 and CDR2 from the germline V gene are SGHNT and YYREEE (reference sequence). V lost 3 bases, J lost 5 bases, and 8 bases stayed unmatched. The CDR3 consists of 15 residues. CDR3 loop: CASSYWTSVHNEQFF. The CDR3 DNA follows: TGTGCCAGCAGCTACTGGACTAGTGTGCACAATGAGCAGTTCTTC.

The V call is TRBV6-6, the J call TRBJ1-2; perhaps TRBD1 as D (6 bases). V was trimmed by 0 bases and J by 0 bases, leaving 8 bases between them. The CDR3 has 15 residues. Germline values: CDR1 MNHNY, CDR2 SVGAGI (reference sequence). The CDR3 reads CASSYSDRANYGYTF. In DNA form, the CDR3 reads TGTGCCAGCAGTTACTCGGACAGAGCTAACTATGGCTACACCTTC.

This clone was recorded only once. V is TRBV7-2 and J is TRBJ2-3; 10 bases match TRBD2. The CDR3 covers 14 residues. The junction had 5 bases not matched to a gene; V was cut back by 0 bases and J by 11 bases. Germline lookup yields CDR1 SGHTA and CDR2 FQGNSA. CDR3 sequence reads: CASSLALAGAQQYF. DNA of the CDR3: TGTGCCAGCAGCTTAGCTCTAGCGGGAGCCCAGCAGTATTTT.

The V gene is TRBV19, the J gene TRBJ2-1, with 8 bases aligning to TRBD2. This CDR3 comprises 17 residues. V was pared by 3 bases and J by 5 bases, with 12 bases of the junction left unmatched. Germline V gene data show CDR1 as LNHDA and CDR2 as SQIVND (reference sequence). The CDR3: CASSMALGGLGNNEQFF. In DNA, the CDR3 is TGTGCCAGTAGTATGGCTTTAGGGGGACTAGGAAACAATGAGCAGTTCTTC.

The chain joins TRBV6-1 to TRBJ2-7; tentative D call: TRBD2 (6 bases). The ends were cut back, 2 bases at V and 4 bases at J, with 12 bases in the middle. Germline CDR1 MNHNS, CDR2 SASEGT. This CDR3 is built from 14 residues. DNA of the CDR3: TGTGCCAGCAGTGAAACTAGCATGATGTACGAGCAGTACTTC. As protein: CASSETSMMYEQYF.

The rearrangement joins TRBV18 to TRBJ2-2; TRBD2 matches 7 bases. Unmatched junction bases numbered 6, after V lost 3 bases and J lost 2 bases. The CDR3 is 16 residues long. CDR1 and CDR2 (germline): KGHSH, LQKENI. CDR3 sequence (DNA): TGTGCCAGCTCACCTCAGGCTAGCGGAAACACCGGGGAGCTGTTTTTT. The encoded protein is CASSPQASGNTGELFF.

V and J are TRBV19 and TRBJ1-5, with 7 nucleotides matching TRBD1. V gave up 4 bases and J gave up 3 bases; unmatched junction bases: 6. The germline V gene has CDR1 LNHDA and CDR2 SQIVND (reference sequence). The CDR3 length is 15 residues. The CDR3 DNA sequence: TGTGCCAGTAGTAAACAGGGGACGGACAATCAGCCCCAGCATTTT. This gives the protein CASSKQGTDNQPQHF.

V and J are TRBV7-7 and TRBJ2-1; possibly TRBD2 for D (6 bases). From germline, CDR1 is SSHAT and CDR2 FNYEAQ (reference sequence). Trimming left V 0 bases short and J 9 bases short, with 12 bases between. CDR3 size: 14 residues. CDR3 in DNA: TGTGCCAGCAGCTTAGCGGGGGTCGGGGGTGAGCAGTTCTTC. It is translated as CASSLAGVGGEQFF.

This clone is a singleton in its sample. This chain uses TRBV5-6 with TRBJ2-3, with D unresolved. Germline V gene sequence: CDR1 SGHDT, CDR2 YYEEEE. Trimming removed 3 bases from V and 4 bases from J, with 18 bases in between. This CDR3 spans 16 amino acids. For the CDR3, the DNA is TGTGCCAGCAGCTCGAAGGCCCGCGGTGTCTCAGATACGCAGTATTTT. It is translated as CASSSKARGVSDTQYF.

The chain employs TRBV9 and TRBJ2-5; D is possibly TRBD1 (5 bases). This CDR3 is built from 14 residues. V dropped 4 bases and J dropped 4 bases, with 14 bases sitting between them. Per germline, CDR1 SGDLS and CDR2 YYNGEE. Written as DNA, the CDR3 is TGTGCCAGCAGCCCCTCAGGGTGGGGAGAGACCCAGTACTTC. Encoded protein: CASSPSGWGETQYF.

The CDR3 DNA follows: TGTGCCAGTAGCCCGGGACAGGGCGCCTCTGGGGCCAACGTCCTGACTTTC. Translated: CASSPGQGASGANVLTF. The V gene is TRBV19, the J gene TRBJ2-6, with 9 bases fitting TRBD1. V lost 6 bases, J lost 0 bases, and 6 bases stayed unmatched. CDR1 is LNHDA and CDR2 is SQIVND in the germline V gene (reference sequence). The CDR3 has 17 residues.

The V gene is TRBV7-3, the J gene TRBJ2-3; D unclear. The V end lost 0 bases, the J end lost 0 bases, and 7 bases lay between the germline ends. Germline V gene lookup returns CDR1 SGHTA and CDR2 FQGTGA. The CDR3 runs 15 residues. The CDR3 here is CASSLTSASTDTQYF. In DNA, the CDR3 is TGTGCCAGCAGCTTAACTAGTGCTAGCACAGATACGCAGTATTTT.

This chain joins TRBV5-8 and TRBJ2-4; maybe TRBD1 (5 bases). This CDR3 contains 17 residues. Germline assignment: CDR1 SGHTS and CDR2 YDEGEE. Trimming left V 1 base short and J 0 bases short, with 14 bases between. This CDR3 reads CASSLRGLVLAKNIQYF. DNA for the CDR3: TGTGCCAGCAGCTTGAGGGGCCTAGTACTAGCCAAAAACATTCAGTACTTC.

The chain has TRBV7-2 and TRBJ2-7; 7 nucleotides agree with TRBD1. Germline assignment: CDR1 SGHTA and CDR2 FQGNSA. This CDR3 comprises 13 residues. Trimming at V came to 2 bases and at J to 6 bases, leaving 4 bases not matched to a gene. CDR3 amino acids: CASSLTRGSEQYF. CDR3 coding DNA: TGTGCCAGCAGCTTAACCAGGGGGAGCGAGCAGTACTTC.

The V call is TRBV7-9, the J call TRBJ2-1, with D possibly matching TRBD2 (6 bases). This CDR3 is built from 15 residues. V gave up 1 base and J gave up 6 bases, with 13 bases separating them. Germline lookup yields CDR1 SEHNR and CDR2 FQNEAQ (reference sequence). The CDR3 DNA reads as TGTGCCAGCAGCTTAGTGGCGGGATTCACCAATGAGCAGTTCTTC. This codes for CASSLVAGFTNEQFF.

The rearrangement joins TRBV28 to TRBJ2-5; D tentatively fits TRBD1 or TRBD2 (5 bases each). Trimming stripped 3 bases from V and 3 bases from J, with 17 bases between. The germline V gene has CDR1 MDHEN and CDR2 SYDVKM. CDR3 length equals 16 residues. The CDR3 nucleotides read TGTGCCAGCAGTTTCTCCGGGACGGGGAGAAAAGAGACCCAGTACTTC. Protein product: CASSFSGTGRKETQYF.

This clone was recorded once. This chain uses TRBV28 with TRBJ1-5, with 11 bases that match TRBD1. CDR1 MDHEN and CDR2 SYDVKM come from the germline V gene. V was clipped by 7 bases and J by 4 bases; unmatched bases: 6. CDR3 length: 15 amino acids. The CDR3 coding sequence is TGTGCCAGCAATCCGGGACAGGGGGGGAATCAGCCCCAGCATTTT. Protein sequence: CASNPGQGGNQPQHF.

The chain links TRBV9 to TRBJ2-1, with 9 bases identical to TRBD2. V trimming: 2 bases; J trimming: 6 bases; junction bases outside the gene matches: 12. CDR1 SGDLS and CDR2 YYNGEE come from the germline V gene. CDR3 length equals 17 residues. The CDR3 here is CASSVLSGREGSNEQFF. The CDR3 nucleotides are TGTGCCAGCAGCGTCCTTAGTGGGCGGGAGGGCTCCAATGAGCAGTTCTTC. Based on the CDR3 plus reference TRBV9 and TRBJ2-1, the full variable domain is DSGVTQTPKHLITATGQRVTLRCSPRSGDLSVYWYQQSLDQGLQFLIQYYNGEERAKGNILERFSAQQFPDLHSELNLSSLELGDSALYFCASSVLSGREGSNEQFFGPGTRLTVL.

The V gene is TRBV7-2, the J gene TRBJ2-5, with D perhaps matching TRBD1 (6 bases). V was pared by 1 base and J by 5 bases, with 14 bases between. Germline CDR1 reads SGHTA; CDR2 reads FQGNSA. CDR3 length equals 15 residues. CDR3 coding DNA: TGTGCCAGCAGCTTAGGGGCAGGGGCTGAGGAGACCCAGTACTTC. It yields the protein CASSLGAGAEETQYF.

The rearrangement links TRBV5-1 to TRBJ1-4, with D perhaps TRBD1 (5 bases). This CDR3 region has 14 residues. The ends were cut back, 3 bases at V and 5 bases at J, with 11 bases in the middle. CDR1 is SGHRS, CDR2 YFSETQ, per germline. CDR3 region: CASSSGRENEKLFF. CDR3 in DNA: TGCGCCAGCAGCTCGGGACGGGAAAATGAAAAACTGTTTTTT.

This clone appeared a few times. This sequence joins TRBV5-1 and TRBJ1-2; tentative D call: TRBD1 (6 bases). Germline V gene data show CDR1 as SGHRS and CDR2 as YFSETQ. CDR3 length equals 14 residues. V lost 3 bases and J 5 bases, leaving 14 bases between the germline ends. The CDR3 region has the DNA TGCGCCAGCAGCTCCTCGGGACAAGAATATGGCTACACCTTC. Translating gives CASSSSGQEYGYTF.

The V call is TRBV10-2, the J call TRBJ2-7, with 8 nucleotides matching TRBD1. CDR3 length: 16 residues. The germline V gene encodes CDR1 WSHSY and CDR2 SAAADI. The ends lost 10 bases at V and 2 bases at J; junction bases unmatched: 16. CDR3 sequence: CANRRRADRVTYEQYF. DNA for the CDR3: TGCGCCAACCGCCGGCGGGCGGACAGGGTAACCTACGAGCAGTACTTC.